This TCR beta chain was recovered during a study of early T cells in non-severe SARS-CoV-2 infection. For the study at large: With bulk RNA from unsorted whole blood as input, sequencing yielded unpaired chains. Study-level findings and limits: There was a bias toward anti-spike CD8 responses in VDJdb matching, which missed private and CD4 specificities.

This CDR3 is 15 amino acids long. Germline CDR1 reads LNHDA; CDR2 reads SQIVND (reference sequence). Trimming cost V 2 bases and J 7 bases; bases outside gene matches: 7. Each single cDNA molecule received a unique molecular identifier. A single record per CDR3 protein comes from TCRdb applying MiXCR to the 5' RACE reads. There are about 33,000 distinct CDR3 sequences in the sample; about 5% occur only once, and over 12% lies in the top ten. This clonotype has more than one count but fewer than ten. Its specificity is not known. The chain uses TRBV19 and TRBJ2-2; 7 bases fit TRBD1. The specimen sequenced was whole blood. This sequence originates from an adult who was a healthcare worker with PCR-confirmed SARS-CoV-2 infection or an uninfected control (not recorded which). In nucleotides, the CDR3 is TGTGCCAGTAGTATATCGACAGGGAGAGGCGGGGAGCTGTTTTTT. Translated, it gives CASSISTGRGGELFF. The full variable domain, rest sourced from reference TRBV19 and TRBJ2-2, is DGGITQSPKYLFRKEGQNVTLSCEQNLNHDAMYWYRQDPGQGLRLIYYSQIVNDFQKGDIAEGYSVSREKKESFPLTVTSAQKNPTAFYLCASSISTGRGGELFFGEGSRLTVL.